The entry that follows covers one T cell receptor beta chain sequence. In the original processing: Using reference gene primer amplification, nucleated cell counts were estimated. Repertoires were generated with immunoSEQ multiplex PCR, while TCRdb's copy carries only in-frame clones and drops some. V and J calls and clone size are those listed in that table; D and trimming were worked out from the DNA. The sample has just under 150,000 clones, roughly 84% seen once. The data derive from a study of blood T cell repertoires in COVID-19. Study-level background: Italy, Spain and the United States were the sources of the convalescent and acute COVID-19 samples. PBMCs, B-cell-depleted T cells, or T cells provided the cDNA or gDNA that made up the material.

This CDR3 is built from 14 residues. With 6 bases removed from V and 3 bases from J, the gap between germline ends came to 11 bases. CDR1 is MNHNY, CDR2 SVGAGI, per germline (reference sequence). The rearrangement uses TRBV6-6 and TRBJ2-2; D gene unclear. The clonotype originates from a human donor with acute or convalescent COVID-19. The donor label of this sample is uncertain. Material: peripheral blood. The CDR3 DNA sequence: TGTGCCAGCAGGCCCCGTCCAGACACCGGGGAGCTGTTTTTT. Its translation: CASRPRPDTGELFF.